These 13 T cell receptor beta chains share one sample of origin, sequenced in a study of blood T cell repertoires in COVID-19. Produced via immunoSEQ multiplex PCR; TCRdb's table is partial and in-frame only. The top ten clones hold roughly 2% of a sample with 270,000 or so clones, approximately 91% of them seen once. Specimen: PBMCs or T cells enriched from blood (not recorded which). These receptors all stem from a woman in her thirties or forties with acute COVID-19.

This chain uses TRBV2 with TRBJ2-3, with D unresolved. The ends were cut back, 5 bases at V and 2 bases at J, with 11 bases in the middle. The CDR3 extends over 14 amino acids. Germline V gene data show CDR1 as SNHLY and CDR2 as FYNNEI. The CDR3 sequence is CASSLAAATDTQYF. The CDR3, as DNA: TGTGCCAGCAGTCTTGCGGCAGCCACAGATACGCAGTATTTT. Full variable domain (remainder filled in from reference TRBV2 and TRBJ2-3): EPEVTQTPSHQVTQMGQEVILRCVPISNHLYFYWYRQILGQKVEFLVSFYNNEISEKSEIFDDQFSVERPDGSNFTLKIRSTKLEDSAMYFCASSLAAATDTQYFGPGTRLTVL.

The rearrangement uses TRBV3-1 (or the pseudogene TRBV3-2) and TRBJ2-3; TRBD2 matches at 7 bases. The CDR3 extends over 14 amino acids. CDR1 is LGHDT and CDR2 is YNNKEL in the germline V gene (reference sequence). V lost 3 bases, J lost 5 bases, and 5 bases stayed unmatched. The CDR3 spells CASSQTSGGDTQYF. The CDR3 bases are TGTGCCAGCAGCCAGACGTCGGGGGGAGATACGCAGTATTTT.

This clone showed up just a few times. The chain carries TRBV6-2 or TRBV6-3 and TRBJ2-5, with D uncertain. V lost 0 bases, J lost 4 bases, and 9 bases lay in between. This CDR3 contains 14 residues. Germline loops: CDR1 MNHEY, CDR2 SVGEGT. The CDR3: CASSYSIKRETQYF. CDR3 DNA sequence: TGTGCCAGCAGTTACTCGATAAAGCGAGAGACCCAGTACTTC.

The J gene is TRBJ1-5, the V gene TRBV7-2; 7 positions agree with TRBD1. CDR1 SGHTA and CDR2 FQGNSA come from the germline V gene. CDR3 length: 16 amino acids. V shed 3 bases, J shed 4 bases, and the junction held 9 bases outside the gene matches. The chain's CDR3 is CASSFRGRGWNQPQHF. The CDR3 DNA sequence: TGTGCCAGCAGCTTCCGTGGCAGGGGGTGGAATCAGCCCCAGCATTTT.

In its sample, this clone was seen a few times. The V and J genes are TRBV15 and TRBJ2-1, with 7 bases aligning to TRBD2. V lost 1 base, J lost 6 bases, and 6 bases stayed unmatched. CDR1 and CDR2 from the germline V gene are LNHNV and YYDKDF (reference sequence). The CDR3 runs to 15 residues. This CDR3 reads CATSRGTRVSNEQFF. The CDR3 DNA is TGTGCCACCAGCAGAGGGACTAGAGTGAGCAATGAGCAGTTCTTC.

This clone occurred once. J is TRBJ2-1 and V is TRBV7-7, with 8 positions matching TRBD2. V was clipped by 5 bases and J by 2 bases; unmatched bases: 8. The CDR3 totals 16 residues. Germline V gene lookup returns CDR1 SSHAT and CDR2 FNYEAQ (reference sequence). The CDR3 sequence: CASSPKLAATYNEQFF. CDR3 nucleotide sequence: TGTGCCAGCAGCCCCAAACTAGCGGCCACCTACAATGAGCAGTTCTTC.

This clone was observed a single time. CDR3 amino acids: CASRLAGPNTEAFF. The CDR3 region has the DNA TGTGCCAGTAGACTTGCAGGCCCGAACACTGAAGCTTTCTTT. V usage is TRBV19 and J usage is TRBJ1-1; D unclear. The germline gives CDR1 LNHDA, CDR2 SQIVND (reference sequence). V lost 6 bases to trimming and J lost 1 base, with 12 bases between them. The CDR3 has 14 amino acids.

V gene TRBV5-4 combines with J gene TRBJ2-5, with a tentative D call TRBD1 (6 bases). Trimming stripped 0 bases from V and 2 bases from J, with 8 bases between. CDR3 length: 14 amino acids. CDR1 is SGHNT, CDR2 YYREEE, per germline (reference sequence). The chain's CDR3 is CASSLADRQETQYF. In nucleotides, the CDR3 is TGTGCCAGCAGCTTGGCCGACAGGCAAGAGACCCAGTACTTC.

This chain joins TRBV7-2 and TRBJ1-5; TRBD1 aligns across 8 bases. Germline assignment: CDR1 SGHTA and CDR2 FQGNSA. CDR3 length equals 14 residues. The trim removed 1 base at V and 4 bases at J, leaving 0 bases unmatched. The CDR3 loop reads CASSLGQGNQPQHF. The CDR3 region has the DNA TGTGCCAGCAGCTTAGGACAGGGGAATCAGCCCCAGCATTTT.

CDR3 nucleotide sequence: TGTGCCAGCAGCCAAGGCTTACAGGGCTATGGCTACACCTTC. This encodes CASSQGLQGYGYTF. V gene TRBV4-2 combines with J gene TRBJ1-2; the D gene is possibly TRBD1 (6 bases). The CDR3 loop spans 14 amino acids. V dropped 1 base and J dropped 4 bases, with 10 bases sitting between them. Germline V CDR1 and CDR2: LGHNA, YNFKEQ.

This clone came up once. The chain uses TRBV12-3 or TRBV12-4 and TRBJ2-4, with D maybe TRBD2 (6 bases). Trimming removed 5 bases from V and 4 bases from J, with 9 bases in between. This CDR3 has 13 amino acids. Here the CDR3 reads CASSPTRKNIQYF. DNA of the CDR3: TGTGCCAGCAGTCCGACTAGAAAAAACATTCAGTACTTC.

In the case of this clone: Other DNA sequences in the same sample also yield this CDR3. J is TRBJ2-7 and V is TRBV2; 9 nucleotides line up with TRBD1. Losses at the gene ends were 5 bases for V and 5 bases for J; bases not matched to a gene: 1. The CDR3 is made up of 12 amino acids. Germline V CDR1 and CDR2: SNHLY, FYNNEI. CDR3 nucleotides: TGTGCCAGCAGTCGGGACAGGGACGAGCAGTACTTC. This gives the protein CASSRDRDEQYF. Using reference TRBV2 and TRBJ2-7 for the parts outside the CDR3, the full variable domain is EPEVTQTPSHQVTQMGQEVILRCVPISNHLYFYWYRQILGQKVEFLVSFYNNEISEKSEIFDDQFSVERPDGSNFTLKIRSTKLEDSAMYFCASSRDRDEQYFGPGTRLTVT.

The rearrangement joins TRBV15 to TRBJ2-5; TRBD2 is a possible D gene (5 bases). The CDR3 is 16 residues long. Trimming stripped 0 bases from V and 5 bases from J, with 16 bases between. Germline lookup yields CDR1 LNHNV and CDR2 YYDKDF (reference sequence). This chain's CDR3 is CATSREVDYDLETQYF. CDR3 bases: TGTGCCACCAGCAGAGAGGTAGACTACGATTTGGAGACCCAGTACTTC. The full variable domain, its missing parts supplied by reference TRBV15 and TRBJ2-5, is DAMVIQNPRYQVTQFGKPVTLSCSQTLNHNVMYWYQQKSSQAPKLLFHYYDKDFNNEADTPDNFQSRRPNTSFCFLDIRSPGLGDTAMYLCATSREVDYDLETQYFGPGTRLLVL.